The rows below give T cell receptor beta chains drawn from one sample of a study of a mutant IDH1 vaccine in newly diagnosed glioma. Their cognate antigens are unknown. Profiled with immunoSEQ multiplex PCR; TCRdb holds only in-frame clones, not every one. Among 35,000 to 40,000 clones, 75% were seen once, and the ten largest hold 7.5% to 10%. The material sequenced was PBMCs, taken from a glioma patient whose treatment included an IDH1 peptide vaccine. The receptors stem from a man in his forties with glioma. CDR3s include the opening cysteine and the closing phenylalanine or tryptophan. The order of the fields is J gene, clone size, D gene, V gene, CDR3 protein, CDR3 DNA. The D gene is left open where the match is weak. Size tells how often a clone was seen (once, few, many) or the class of an expanded clone, and some rows leave it out.

j_gene: TRBJ2-3; abundance: NA; d_gene: NA; v_gene: TRBV14; CDR3aa: CASSKQTPSTDTQYF; CDR3nt: TGTGCCAGCAGCAAACAGACTCCTAGCACAGATACGCAGTATTTT
j_gene: TRBJ2-3; abundance: NA; d_gene: NA; v_gene: TRBV7-8; CDR3aa: CAIQGLGTDTQYF; CDR3nt: TGTGCCATCCAGGGGTTAGGAACAGATACGCAGTATTTT
j_gene: TRBJ2-7; abundance: NA; d_gene: TRBD1; v_gene: TRBV5-5; CDR3aa: CASSAGTDIYEQYF; CDR3nt: TGTGCCAGCAGCGCCGGGACAGACATCTACGAGCAGTACTTC
j_gene: TRBJ1-2; abundance: NA; d_gene: NA; v_gene: TRBV7-2; CDR3aa: CASSLTVDSSLYGYTF; CDR3nt: TGTGCCAGCAGCTTAACCGTCGACAGTTCCCTCTATGGCTACACCTTC
j_gene: TRBJ2-2; abundance: NA; d_gene: NA; v_gene: TRBV18; CDR3aa: CASSPLTSWNTGELFF; CDR3nt: TGTGCCAGCTCACCACTCACGAGCTGGAACACCGGGGAGCTGTTTTTT
j_gene: TRBJ1-2; abundance: NA; d_gene: TRBD1; v_gene: TRBV7-9; CDR3aa: CASSGTGGGGYTF; CDR3nt: TGTGCCAGCAGCGGGACAGGGGGCGGTGGCTACACCTTC
j_gene: TRBJ2-1; abundance: NA; d_gene: TRBD2; v_gene: TRBV6-6; CDR3aa: CASTVAGGSEQFF; CDR3nt: TGTGCCAGCACGGTAGCGGGAGGGAGTGAGCAGTTCTTC
j_gene: TRBJ1-5; abundance: NA; d_gene: TRBD1; v_gene: TRBV10-3; CDR3aa: CAIRGQDQPQHF; CDR3nt: TGTGCCATCAGGGGACAGGATCAGCCCCAGCATTTT
j_gene: TRBJ2-5; abundance: NA; d_gene: NA; v_gene: TRBV12-5; CDR3aa: CASGLGGGQETQYF; CDR3nt: TGTGCTAGTGGTCTGGGAGGCGGGCAAGAGACCCAGTACTTC
j_gene: TRBJ1-1; abundance: NA; d_gene: NA; v_gene: TRBV6-6; CDR3aa: CASSYLTDTEAFF; CDR3nt: TGTGCCAGCAGTTACTTGACTGACACTGAAGCTTTCTTT
j_gene: TRBJ2-7; abundance: NA; d_gene: NA; v_gene: TRBV29-1; CDR3aa: CSVRTIDTYEQYF; CDR3nt: TGCAGCGTTCGCACCATTGATACCTACGAGCAGTACTTC
j_gene: TRBJ2-3; abundance: once; d_gene: TRBD2; v_gene: TRBV10-1; CDR3aa: CASSGPRTSGPSTDTQYF; CDR3nt: TGCGCCAGCAGTGGTCCCCGGACTAGCGGGCCTAGCACAGATACGCAGTATTTT
j_gene: TRBJ1-5; abundance: medium-sized; d_gene: TRBD1; v_gene: TRBV19; CDR3aa: CASSDTTGGNQPQHF; CDR3nt: TGTGCCAGTAGTGACACGACAGGGGGCAATCAGCCCCAGCATTTT